A selection of T cell receptor beta chains follows, all from one sample in a study of sequential checkpoint blockade in melanoma. Sequencing used immunoSEQ multiplex PCR; TCRdb keeps in-frame clones, though not all of them. In the table there are some 19,000 clones, roughly two thirds of which are singletons. The source was CD8+ T cells sorted from blood (inferred from file names), collected from a patient given nivolumab and ipilimumab in sequence. These receptors were obtained from a human donor with melanoma. CDR3s include the opening cysteine and the closing phenylalanine or tryptophan. A D gene is named only where the DNA matches it firmly. The listing skips clone size in some rows; elsewhere it reads once, few, many or a size class.

J	D	size	V	CDR3	DNA
TRBJ1-1	.	.	TRBV6-4	CASREGTKAFF	TGTGCCAGCAGAGAGGGTACAAAAGCTTTCTTT
TRBJ2-1	.	.	TRBV9	CASSVGHTEQFF	TGTGCCAGCAGCGTAGGGCATACGGAGCAGTTCTTC
TRBJ2-7	TRBD2	.	TRBV11-3	CASSLSRGGEQYF	TGTGCCAGCAGCTTAAGTCGGGGGGGCGAGCAGTACTTC
TRBJ2-7	.	.	TRBV25-1	CASSDYYEQYF	TGTGCCAGCAGTGATTACTACGAGCAGTACTTC
TRBJ2-1	.	few	TRBV27	CASSLLPGYSYNEQFF	TGTGCCAGCAGTTTACTTCCGGGGTACTCCTACAATGAGCAGTTCTTC
TRBJ1-5	TRBD1	.	TRBV27	CASSLFGQGSNQPQHF	TGTGCCAGCAGTTTATTTGGACAGGGCAGCAATCAGCCCCAGCATTTT
TRBJ2-7	TRBD1	.	TRBV27	CASSRTGVALKQYF	TGTGCCAGCAGTAGAACAGGGGTAGCCCTCAAGCAGTACTTC
TRBJ1-5	TRBD1	.	TRBV5-6	CASSLGGQGAGGQPQHF	TGTGCCAGCAGCTTGGGGGGACAGGGGGCTGGAGGGCAGCCCCAGCATTTT
TRBJ2-1	TRBD2	few	TRBV27	CASSLWASGNEQFF	TGTGCCAGCAGTTTATGGGCTAGCGGTAATGAGCAGTTCTTC
TRBJ2-7	TRBD2	.	TRBV19	CASSMTSGYEQYF	TGTGCCAGTAGTATGACTAGCGGCTACGAGCAGTACTTC
TRBJ2-7	TRBD1	.	TRBV5-1	CASSSPRTGGTYEQYF	TGCGCCAGCAGCTCGCCTAGGACAGGGGGCACCTACGAGCAGTACTTC
TRBJ2-7	TRBD1	.	TRBV5-6	CASSGQAPYEQYF	TGTGCCAGCAGCGGACAGGCCCCCTACGAGCAGTACTTC
TRBJ1-1	TRBD1	.	TRBV7-8	CASSYGTAEAFF	TGTGCCAGCAGCTACGGGACAGCTGAAGCTTTCTTT
TRBJ2-7	TRBD2	.	TRBV19	CASREAGGTNTYEQYF	TGTGCCAGCCGGGAGGCGGGAGGGACAAACACCTACGAGCAGTACTTC
TRBJ1-2	TRBD1	.	TRBV18	CASSRDSLQGYTF	TGTGCCAGCTCGCGGGACAGTTTACAAGGCTACACCTTC
TRBJ1-2	TRBD1	few	TRBV7-3	CASSGQGTLAYGYTF	TGTGCCAGCAGCGGACAGGGGACATTGGCCTATGGCTACACCTTC
TRBJ2-1	TRBD1	few	TRBV5-1	CASSLVDRGYNEQFF	TGCGCCAGCAGCTTGGTGGACAGGGGTTACAATGAGCAGTTCTTC
TRBJ2-3	.	few	TRBV18	CASSLTAGLADTQYF	TGTGCCAGCTCACTCACCGCAGGGTTGGCAGATACGCAGTATTTT
TRBJ2-7	.	.	TRBV6-6	CASSLEGRYEQYF	TGTGCCAGCAGTTTGGAGGGGCGTTACGAGCAGTACTTC
TRBJ1-2	.	.	TRBV6-5	CASSYNRDYGYTF	TGTGCCAGCAGTTACAACCGGGACTATGGCTACACCTTC
TRBJ1-4	TRBD1	.	TRBV7-9	CASSPQGWTNEKLFF	TGTGCCAGCAGCCCACAGGGGTGGACTAATGAAAAACTGTTTTTT
TRBJ2-3	.	.	TRBV4-1	CASSQEGGTDTQYF	TGCGCCAGCAGCCAAGAAGGGGGAACAGATACGCAGTATTTT
TRBJ2-2	.	.	TRBV7-6	CASSRERGNTGELFF	TGTGCCAGCAGCCGGGAACGAGGGAACACCGGGGAGCTGTTTTTT
TRBJ2-7	.	few	TRBV21-1	CASSKGGTVPTIEQYF	TGTGCCAGCAGCAAAGGAGGGACAGTTCCAACCATAGAGCAGTACTTC
TRBJ1-1	.	.	TRBV29-1	CSVEGEGTEAFF	TGCAGCGTTGAGGGGGAGGGCACTGAAGCTTTCTTT
TRBJ2-1	.	.	TRBV4-3	CASSPSLTGIEQFF	TGCGCCAGCAGCCCTTCCTTAACCGGGATTGAGCAGTTCTTC
TRBJ1-2	.	.	TRBV30	CAWSAYSPGNYGYTF	TGTGCCTGGAGTGCGTACAGCCCGGGAAACTATGGCTACACCTTC
TRBJ1-5	TRBD1	.	TRBV5-4	CASSSRDSNQPQHF	TGTGCCAGCAGCTCCCGGGACAGTAATCAGCCCCAGCATTTT
TRBJ1-2	TRBD1	.	TRBV7-9	CASSLGQGRGYTF	TGTGCCAGCAGCTTAGGACAGGGCCGGGGCTACACCTTC
TRBJ1-1	.	.	TRBV13	CASSSAEGTEAFF	TGTGCCAGCAGCTCCGCGGAGGGCACTGAAGCTTTCTTT
TRBJ2-2	TRBD2	.	TRBV27	CASTLAGDGAGELFF	TGTGCCAGCACTCTAGCGGGAGATGGAGCCGGGGAGCTGTTTTTT
TRBJ2-2	TRBD1	.	TRBV7-9	CASSWTGGVGELFF	TGTGCCAGCAGCTGGACAGGGGGCGTCGGGGAGCTGTTTTTT
TRBJ2-5	TRBD2	.	TRBV19	CASSTPGRRAGQETQYF	TGTGCCAGTAGTACACCCGGGAGGAGAGCCGGCCAAGAGACCCAGTACTTC